This entry lists 15 T cell receptor beta chains sequenced from one sample in a study of cytomegalovirus exposure and HLA in healthy donors. The primer mix had 60 Vbeta and 13 Jbeta primers. The repertoire was sequenced with immunoSEQ multiplex PCR; TCRdb's copy has only in-frame clones and lacks some. Among 95,000 or so clones listed, 81% were seen once. The sequencing sample was made of PBMCs. The receptors were sampled from a woman aged 70-85 years in good health and CMV-seropositive.

The chain links TRBV11-2 to TRBJ2-5; 9 positions match TRBD1. The J call may be wrong; the DNA end is better matched by TRBJ2-7. The CDR3 has 15 amino acids. Germline loops: CDR1 SGHAT, CDR2 FQNNGV. DNA of the CDR3: TGTGCCAGCAGGTCGCCGGGGACAGGGACCCACGAGCAGTACTTC. It translates to CASRSPGTGTHEQYF.

The chain couples TRBV10-1 to TRBJ2-3; tentatively, D is TRBD2 (6 bases). V was trimmed by 2 bases and J by 2 bases, leaving 14 bases between them. The CDR3 has 16 amino acids. Germline-derived CDR1 and CDR2 are WNHNN and SYGVQD (reference sequence). The chain's CDR3 is CASSERWEDLTDTQYF. CDR3 coding DNA: TGCGCCAGCAGTGAGAGGTGGGAGGACCTCACAGATACGCAGTATTTT.

This clone was recorded a few times. The chain combines TRBV7-8 with TRBJ2-5; D gene uncertain. Germline assignment: CDR1 SGHVS and CDR2 FQNEAQ. This CDR3 is 16 amino acids long. Trimming removed 1 base from V and 5 bases from J, with 17 bases in between. The CDR3 here is CASSLVVAGRGETQYF. DNA of the CDR3: TGTGCCAGCAGCTTAGTCGTGGCAGGCCGTGGGGAGACCCAGTACTTC.

This clone was seen once. The chain employs TRBV28 and TRBJ2-1, with 10 bases matching TRBD1. The germline CDR1 and CDR2 sequences are MDHEN and SYDVKM. After removal of 6 bases from V and 2 bases from J, the junction contained 1 base not matched to a gene. There are 14 residues in the CDR3. The CDR3 loop reads CASRGTGAYNEQFF. The CDR3 DNA reads as TGTGCCAGCAGGGGGACAGGGGCCTACAATGAGCAGTTCTTC. The whole variable domain, remainder taken from reference TRBV28 and TRBJ2-1, is DVKVTQSSRYLVKRTGEKVFLECVQDMDHENMFWYRQDPGLGLRLIYFSYDVKMKEKGDIPEGYSVSREKKERFSLILESASTNQTSMYLCASRGTGAYNEQFFGPGTRLTVL.

The rearrangement joins TRBV7-2 to TRBJ2-5, with 10 bases matching TRBD2. After removal of 5 bases from V and 0 bases from J, the junction contained 9 bases not matched to a gene. This CDR3 is 17 amino acids long. The germline gives CDR1 SGHTA, CDR2 FQGNSA. CDR3 in amino acids: CASSKEISGGYQETQYF. CDR3 sequence (DNA): TGTGCCAGCAGCAAGGAAATTAGCGGGGGGTACCAAGAGACCCAGTACTTC. Full variable domain (outside the CDR3, taken from reference TRBV7-2 and TRBJ2-5): GAGVSQSPSNKVTEKGKDVELRCDPISGHTALYWYRQSLGQGLEFLIYFQGNSAPDKSGLPSDRFSAERTGGSVSTLTIQRTQQEDSAVYLCASSKEISGGYQETQYFGPGTRLLVL.

The chain couples TRBV19 to TRBJ1-1; TRBD1 matches at 7 bases. J gave up 0 bases and V 5 bases, and 3 bases lay outside the gene matches. From germline, CDR1 is LNHDA and CDR2 SQIVND (reference sequence). The CDR3 consists of 14 residues. CDR3 coding DNA: TGTGCCAGTAGTGTGACAGGGCTGAACACTGAAGCTTTCTTT. As protein: CASSVTGLNTEAFF.

This clone showed up just once. The genes are TRBV5-1 and TRBJ2-5, with TRBD2 identical over 8 bases. The last part of the DNA fits TRBJ2-7 better; the J call may be wrong. The CDR3 length is 17 residues. Germline V lookup: CDR1 SGHRS, CDR2 YFSETQ. The DNA of the CDR3 is TGCGCCAGCAGCTTGGGTAGCGGGGCCCTGGGCTCCTACGAGCAGTACTTC. Translation gives CASSLGSGALGSYEQYF.

This clone showed up just a few times. The V and J genes are TRBV2 and TRBJ1-2, with no clear D. V was trimmed by 1 base and J by 5 bases, leaving 5 bases between them. This CDR3 is 12 amino acids long. Per germline, CDR1 SNHLY and CDR2 FYNNEI. CDR3 bases: TGTGCCAGCAGTGAAGGAGTATATGGCTACACCTTC. Amino acid sequence: CASSEGVYGYTF. Using reference TRBV2 and TRBJ1-2 for the parts outside the CDR3, the full variable domain is EPEVTQTPSHQVTQMGQEVILRCVPISNHLYFYWYRQILGQKVEFLVSFYNNEISEKSEIFDDQFSVERPDGSNFTLKIRSTKLEDSAMYFCASSEGVYGYTFGSGTRLTVV.

The V call is TRBV28, the J call TRBJ1-1, with 9 bases that match TRBD1. CDR3 length: 18 residues. Per germline, CDR1 MDHEN and CDR2 SYDVKM. J gave up 3 bases and V 3 bases, and 14 bases lay outside the gene matches. The CDR3, as DNA: TGTGCCAGCAGTTTGTTGGGGACAGGGAGTTTCGGAGACACTGAAGCTTTCTTT. This sequence encodes CASSLLGTGSFGDTEAFF.

The V and J genes are TRBV10-2 and TRBJ2-3; possibly TRBD2 for D (5 bases). Per the germline V gene, CDR1 is WSHSY and CDR2 is SAAADI. V was trimmed by 4 bases and J by 2 bases, leaving 7 bases between them. This CDR3 spans 13 amino acids. The CDR3: CASSGTPTDTQYF. DNA of the CDR3: TGCGCCAGCAGTGGGACTCCCACAGATACGCAGTATTTT.

The rearrangement joins TRBV7-2 to TRBJ1-5; unclear D gene. CDR3 length: 13 amino acids. CDR1 and CDR2 (germline): SGHTA, FQGNSA. Trimming cost V 3 bases and J 5 bases, with 8 bases left between them. CDR3 protein: CASSFSGYQPQHF. The CDR3 bases are TGTGCCAGCAGCTTCTCGGGGTATCAGCCCCAGCATTTT.

This clone has a handful of counts. The V and J genes are TRBV7-2 and TRBJ1-1, with TRBD1 matching over 7 bases. There are 14 residues in the CDR3. V trimming: 2 bases; J trimming: 8 bases; junction bases outside the gene matches: 8. Germline loops: CDR1 SGHTA, CDR2 FQGNSA. CDR3 region: CASSLTGGTAEAFF. The CDR3 DNA follows: TGTGCCAGCAGCTTAACGGGGGGGACAGCGGAAGCTTTCTTT. The entire variable domain, with the rest obtained from reference TRBV7-2 and TRBJ1-1, is as follows: GAGVSQSPSNKVTEKGKDVELRCDPISGHTALYWYRQSLGQGLEFLIYFQGNSAPDKSGLPSDRFSAERTGGSVSTLTIQRTQQEDSAVYLCASSLTGGTAEAFFGQGTRLTVV.

This clone was counted between two and nine times. The chain links TRBV5-6 to TRBJ2-7, with TRBD1 identical over 10 bases. Germline V gene data show CDR1 as SGHDT and CDR2 as YYEEEE. Trimming at V came to 5 bases and at J to 5 bases, leaving 7 bases not matched to a gene. The CDR3 runs 14 residues. The CDR3 DNA reads TGTGCCAGCAGGGGCTGGGACAGGGGTAACGAGCAGTACTTC. Translated, it gives CASRGWDRGNEQYF.

This rearrangement joins TRBV2 to TRBJ2-6; unclear D gene. This CDR3 has 17 amino acids. Germline V gene lookup returns CDR1 SNHLY and CDR2 FYNNEI. Trimming left V 8 bases short and J 0 bases short, with 17 bases between. CDR3 amino acids: CASSITRPTSGANVLTF. In DNA form, the CDR3 reads TGTGCCAGCTCTATCACCAGGCCGACCTCTGGGGCCAACGTCCTGACTTTC. Using reference TRBV2 and TRBJ2-6 for the parts outside the CDR3, the full variable domain is EPEVTQTPSHQVTQMGQEVILRCVPISNHLYFYWYRQILGQKVEFLVSFYNNEISEKSEIFDDQFSVERPDGSNFTLKIRSTKLEDSAMYFCASSITRPTSGANVLTFGAGSRLTVL.

DNA for the CDR3: TGTGCCAGCAGCTTATCAGGTTACGAGCAGTACTTC. Amino acids: CASSLSGYEQYF. The V call is TRBV7-8, the J call TRBJ2-7; D unresolved. V lost 2 bases and J lost 4, with 6 bases in between. The CDR3 is 12 residues long. CDR1 and CDR2 from the germline V gene are SGHVS and FQNEAQ.